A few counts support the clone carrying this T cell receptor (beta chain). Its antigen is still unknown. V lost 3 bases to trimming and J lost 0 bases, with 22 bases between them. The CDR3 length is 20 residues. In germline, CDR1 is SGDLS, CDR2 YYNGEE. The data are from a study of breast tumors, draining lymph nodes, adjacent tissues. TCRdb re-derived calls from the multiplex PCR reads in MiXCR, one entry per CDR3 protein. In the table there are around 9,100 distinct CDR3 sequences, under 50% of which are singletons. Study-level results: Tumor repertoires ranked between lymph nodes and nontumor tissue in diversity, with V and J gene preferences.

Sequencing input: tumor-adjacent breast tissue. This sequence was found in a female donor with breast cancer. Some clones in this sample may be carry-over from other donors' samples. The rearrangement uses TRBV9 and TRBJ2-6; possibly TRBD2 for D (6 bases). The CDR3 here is CASSAHGRGPSSSGANVLTF. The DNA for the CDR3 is TGTGCCAGCAGCGCACATGGGCGGGGACCCTCTTCCTCTGGGGCCAACGTCCTGACTTTC. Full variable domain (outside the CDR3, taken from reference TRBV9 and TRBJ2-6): DSGVTQTPKHLITATGQRVTLRCSPRSGDLSVYWYQQSLDQGLQFLIQYYNGEERAKGNILERFSAQQFPDLHSELNLSSLELGDSALYFCASSAHGRGPSSSGANVLTFGAGSRLTVL.